The source of this TCR beta chain is a study of T cell changes during pregnancy in multiple sclerosis. The assay was immunoSEQ multiplex PCR, and TCRdb's table has in-frame clones only and misses some. The profile shows approximately 46,000 clones, around 87% of them singletons. This CDR3 is built from 15 residues. The germline gives CDR1 SGDLS, CDR2 YYNGEE. Trimming took 4 bases from V and 6 from J, leaving 16 bases between them. The sequenced sample was CD8+ T cells from peripheral blood mononuclear cells, obtained in the second trimester of pregnancy. This clonotype originated in a female donor with multiple sclerosis, enrolled in a pregnancy study. V is TRBV9 and J is TRBJ2-2; possible D gene TRBD1, 6 bases. The CDR3 here is CASSPTSRGSGELFF. The CDR3 DNA is TGTGCCAGCAGCCCCACCTCCAGGGGCTCCGGGGAGCTGTTTTTT.